Shown below are 6 T cell receptor beta chains from a single sample sequenced in a study of tumor-infiltrating lymphocytes in oesophageal squamous cell carcinoma. TCRdb re-analysed the PCR reads in MiXCR, keeping a single row per CDR3 protein. The sample records about 14,000 distinct CDR3 sequences, around 50% being singletons. Input material: blood. These receptors all stem from a male donor with esophageal squamous cell carcinoma.

In its sample, this clonotype was seen many times. This is likely a read error, given that the CDR3 carries no conserved phenylalanine or tryptophan at its end. The DNA is left out, because the CDR3 cannot be placed on it with certainty; the CDR3 is given as TCRdb lists it. The V call is TRBV6-6, the J call TRBJ2-6. Termini included, the CDR3 measures 8 amino acids. Germline CDR1 is MNHNY and CDR2 is SVGAGI (reference sequence). The CDR3 region is CASSYSRD.

This clonotype came up once. The V call is TRBV11-2, the J call TRBJ2-7; 14 bases fit TRBD2. The DNA end lines up better with TRBJ2-5; the J call may be wrong. The CDR3 loop spans 14 amino acids. The germline CDR1 and CDR2 sequences are SGHAT and FQNNGV. CDR3 coding DNA: TGTGCCAGCAGCCCAGGACTAGCGGGGGGGACCCAGTACTTC. Protein sequence: CASSPGLAGGTQYF.

A word on this clonotype: An end of the junction differs from the germline gene, which may be a read error. J is TRBJ1-2 and V is TRBV12-3 or TRBV12-4; D unresolved. This CDR3 contains 14 residues. The CDR3 reads CASSFDRASYAYTF. The CDR3 DNA is TGTGCCAGCAGTTTCGACCGGGCCTCCTATGCCTACACCTTC.

This sequence joins TRBV24-1 and TRBJ2-1, with D possibly matching TRBD2 (6 bases). The CDR3 loop spans 11 amino acids. V was pared by 4 bases and J by 15 bases, with 12 bases between. CDR1 is KGHDR and CDR2 is SFDVKD in the germline V gene. In nucleotides, the CDR3 is TGTGCCACCAGTGAAGGTCGGGGACTGTTCTTC. It is translated as CATSEGRGLFF.

This rearrangement joins TRBV7-8 to TRBJ1-4, with D possibly TRBD1 on 5 matching bases. This CDR3 spans 15 amino acids. V was cut by 2 bases and J by 3 bases, with 10 bases left in between. Germline loops: CDR1 SGHVS, CDR2 FQNEAQ. CDR3 sequence (DNA): TGTGCCAGCAGCTTATATGCAGGGTCTAATGAAAAACTGTTTTTT. Its protein product is CASSLYAGSNEKLFF.

The chain is built from TRBV7-9 and TRBJ2-7; 16 bases are a match to TRBD2. CDR3 length: 19 residues. V shed 4 bases and J 3 bases; nucleotides not matched to a gene: 12. CDR1 is SEHNR, CDR2 FQNEAQ, per germline (reference sequence). The CDR3 sequence: CASSSTTTGTSGRGYEQYF. The CDR3 DNA reads TGTGCCAGCAGCTCCACCACTACCGGGACTAGCGGGAGGGGCTACGAGCAGTACTTC.